This T cell receptor (beta chain) originates from a study of OX40 agonist ivuxolimab in advanced cancers. Method: immunoSEQ multiplex PCR; TCRdb's copy keeps in-frame clones and lacks some. The sample carries around 74,000 clones, 92% recorded once. The CDR3 covers 16 residues. V gave up 2 bases and J gave up 8 bases, with 18 bases separating them. Germline V gene lookup returns CDR1 ENHRY and CDR2 SYGVKD. The chain uses TRBV10-3 and TRBJ1-4; TRBD1 is a possible D gene (5 bases). The starting material was CD4+ or CD8+ T cells sorted from blood, obtained in a trial of the OX40 agonist ivuxolimab. This clonotype was obtained from an adult with an advanced solid tumor such as melanoma, head and neck, liver or kidney cancer. The CDR3 nucleotides read TGTGCCATCAGTGAGACCGAGACGGAGGCAGGGGAAAAACTGTTTTTT. As protein: CAISETETEAGEKLFF.